The 32 T cell receptor beta chains reported below all come from one sample, sequenced in a study of response to subunit inactivated influenza vaccine. MiXCR, applied by TCRdb to the RT-PCR reads, yields one record per CDR3 protein. The sample records around 650,000 distinct CDR3 sequences, more than 15% being singletons. The sequencing used PBMCs from blood, collected approximately 12 days after vaccination. The receptors originated from a man over 45 who received an inactivated influenza vaccine.

The chain joins TRBV4-3 to TRBJ2-2; D may be TRBD2 (5 bases). Germline loops: CDR1 LGHNA, CDR2 YSLEER. Trimming took off 0 bases at V and 6 bases at J, with 17 bases between the two ends. This CDR3 contains 17 residues. CDR3 sequence (DNA): TGCGCCAGCAGCCAAGATTGGGTAGCGAGGGTGGCCGGGGAGCTGTTTTTT. It codes for CASSQDWVARVAGELFF.

This clonotype occurred many times. The rearrangement joins TRBV14 to TRBJ2-3; D is unclear. Germline lookup yields CDR1 SGHDN and CDR2 FVKESK. The CDR3 has 20 residues. V was trimmed by 4 bases and J by 2 bases, leaving 28 bases between them. The CDR3: CASSRRFSVSLSRITDTQYF. As DNA, the CDR3 is TGTGCCAGCAGCCGTCGGTTTTCGGTGTCACTAAGCCGGATCACAGATACGCAGTATTTT.

This clonotype has more than one count but fewer than ten. The V and J genes are TRBV7-8 and TRBJ2-3; D uncertain. The CDR3 contains 16 residues. Germline V gene data show CDR1 as SGHVS and CDR2 as FQNEAQ. Trimming left V 4 bases short and J 7 bases short, with 21 bases between. Written as DNA, the CDR3 is TGTGCCAGCAGCTCCCCGGGCCACAGTAACGTTAATACGCAGTATTTT. This codes for CASSSPGHSNVNTQYF.

The rearrangement links TRBV9 to TRBJ2-5, with 7 bases aligning to TRBD2. The CDR3 is 15 amino acids. Per germline, CDR1 SGDLS and CDR2 YYNGEE. Trimming removed 3 bases from V and 1 base from J; junction bases left unmatched: 6. The CDR3 DNA is TGTGCCAGCAGCGCTCAAGGGAGGGCCCAAGAGACCCAGTACTTC. As protein: CASSAQGRAQETQYF.

This clonotype has ten or more counts. V is TRBV4-2 and J is TRBJ2-5; possibly TRBD1 or TRBD2 for D (12 bases each). Trimming stripped 5 bases from V and 2 bases from J, with 27 bases between. Germline CDR1 LGHNA, CDR2 YNFKEQ. The CDR3 is 19 amino acids. The CDR3 reads CASSGTGGYLAGGQETQYF. CDR3 DNA: TGTGCCAGCAGCGGGACAGGGGGCTACCTAGCGGGAGGGCAAGAGACCCAGTACTTC.

This chain links TRBV20-1 with TRBJ2-1; the match to TRBD2 covers 13 bases. The trim removed 6 bases at V and 7 bases at J, leaving 9 bases unmatched. Germline loops: CDR1 DFQATT, CDR2 SNEGSKA (reference sequence). The CDR3 consists of 15 residues. The CDR3 DNA reads as TGCAGTGCGACGGGACTAGCGGGATGGAAGAATGAGCAGTTCTTC. Its protein is CSATGLAGWKNEQFF.

J is TRBJ2-1 and V is TRBV7-3; a possible D gene is TRBD2 (6 bases). The V and J ends lost 7 bases and 3 bases respectively, with 13 bases between them. The CDR3 is made up of 14 amino acids. From germline, CDR1 is SGHTA and CDR2 FQGTGA. CDR3 in DNA: TGTGCCAGCAATGGGGAGGCCCTCTACAATGAGCAGTTCTTC. It specifies CASNGEALYNEQFF.

There are a few counts of this clonotype. This chain uses TRBV5-1 with TRBJ1-2, with 7 positions matching TRBD1. Per germline, CDR1 SGHRS and CDR2 YFSETQ. The CDR3 totals 15 residues. After removal of 0 bases from V and 4 bases from J, the junction contained 6 bases not matched to a gene. CDR3 sequence reads: CASSLAGDSGYGYTF. DNA for the CDR3: TGCGCCAGCAGCTTGGCCGGGGACAGCGGCTATGGCTACACCTTC.

V is TRBV30 and J is TRBJ1-6, with TRBD1 as a possible D gene (5 bases). This CDR3 has 14 amino acids. The germline CDR1 and CDR2 sequences are GTSNPN and SVGIG (reference sequence). The V gene lost 6 bases and the J gene lost 7 bases, with 16 bases spanning the gap. The CDR3 spells CACRRDRTNSPLHF. DNA of the CDR3: TGTGCCTGTAGACGGGACCGCACAAATTCACCCCTCCACTTT.

This sequence joins TRBV20-1 and TRBJ1-5; D is unclear. CDR1 and CDR2 from the germline V gene are DFQATT and SNEGSKA (reference sequence). V was trimmed by 6 bases and J by 9 bases, leaving 21 bases between them. The CDR3 length is 14 residues. This chain's CDR3 is CSAGGPAGSSPQHF. The CDR3 DNA follows: TGCAGTGCGGGTGGGCCGGCGGGGAGTTCGCCCCAGCATTTT.

This clonotype appeared many times. The chain is built from TRBV7-8 and TRBJ2-7; D tentatively fits TRBD1 or TRBD2 (5 bases each). The germline V gene encodes CDR1 SGHVS and CDR2 FQNEAQ. Trimming took 3 bases from V and 0 from J, leaving 15 bases between them. The CDR3 is 16 residues long. The DNA for the CDR3 is TGTGCCAGCAGCTTTTTTATTGGGGCGGGCTCCTACGAGCAGTACTTC. Residues: CASSFFIGAGSYEQYF.

This clonotype has a handful of counts. J is TRBJ2-1 and V is TRBV20-1; D possibly corresponds to TRBD2 (6 bases). Per the germline V gene, CDR1 is DFQATT and CDR2 is SNEGSKA (reference sequence). Trimming cost V 0 bases and J 5 bases, with 11 bases left between them. This CDR3 is built from 14 residues. Here the CDR3 reads CSARDMEGNNEQFF. In DNA form, the CDR3 reads TGCAGTGCTAGAGATATGGAGGGGAACAATGAGCAGTTCTTC.

This clonotype was seen only a few times. The rearrangement joins TRBV9 to TRBJ1-4, with D perhaps matching TRBD1 (5 bases). Germline V gene sequence: CDR1 SGDLS, CDR2 YYNGEE. The germline V and J ends were trimmed by 4 bases and 2 bases, with 12 bases remaining between them. The CDR3 spans 15 residues. Here the CDR3 reads CASSSGGGTNEKLFF. CDR3 sequence (DNA): TGTGCCAGCAGCTCAGGCGGGGGGACTAATGAAAAACTGTTTTTT.

With respect to this clonotype: A read error is likely, as this CDR3 ends without the conserved phenylalanine or tryptophan. The limits of the CDR3 on the DNA are not certain, so only TCRdb's listed CDR3 is given. The V and J genes are TRBV6-5 and TRBJ1-1; no DNA check was done on the table's D call, TRBD1. The CDR3 sequence runs 8 residues, both termini included. In germline, CDR1 is MNHEY, CDR2 SVGAGI. This CDR3 is CASGGPQR.

This clonotype was picked up a small number of times. The chain joins TRBV6-6 to TRBJ2-4; D remains unclear. Germline loops: CDR1 MNHNY, CDR2 SVGAGI (reference sequence). Deletions cut 2 bases from V and 9 bases from J, with 2 bases between. The length of the CDR3 is 10 residues. For the CDR3, the DNA is TGTGCCAGCAGTTACGGCATTCAGTACTTC. It yields the protein CASSYGIQYF.

This chain connects TRBV10-3 to TRBJ2-7; D remains ambiguous. The germline V gene encodes CDR1 ENHRY and CDR2 SYGVKD. Trimming took 1 base from V and 2 from J, leaving 12 bases between them. The CDR3 has 15 amino acids. CDR3 amino acids: CAISELADRTYEQYF. The CDR3 DNA sequence: TGTGCCATCAGTGAGTTGGCAGACCGAACCTACGAGCAGTACTTC.

The rearrangement joins TRBV10-3 to TRBJ2-2; 8 bases agree with TRBD1. The V gene's germline CDR1 is ENHRY and CDR2 SYGVKD. This CDR3 contains 13 residues. The trim removed 10 bases at V and 9 bases at J, leaving 10 bases unmatched. The CDR3 reads CATSETGGRELFF. The CDR3 DNA follows: TGTGCCACCTCGGAAACAGGGGGTCGGGAGCTGTTTTTT.

The table lists this clonotype with a few counts. The chain couples TRBV15 to TRBJ2-3, with D uncertain. From germline, CDR1 is LNHNV and CDR2 YYDKDF (reference sequence). Between the trimmed V and J ends, which lost 3 bases and 1 base, there was a span of 2 bases. This CDR3 comprises 12 residues. The CDR3: CATSSGTDTQYF. The CDR3 DNA is TGTGCCACCAGCAGCGGCACAGATACGCAGTATTTT.

This clonotype was detected only a few times. This chain uses TRBV6-2 or TRBV6-3 with TRBJ1-2; perhaps TRBD1 as D (5 bases). V was clipped by 4 bases and J by 0 bases, with 12 bases between them. The V gene's germline CDR1 is MNHEY and CDR2 SVGEGT. This CDR3 contains 15 residues. The CDR3 sequence: CASSSTRTPNYGYTF. For the CDR3, the DNA is TGTGCCAGCAGTTCGACTCGGACACCTAACTATGGCTACACCTTC.

This clonotype appeared a few times. This sequence joins TRBV5-1 and TRBJ2-5, with D possibly called TRBD1 or TRBD2 (5 bases each). Trimming stripped 5 bases from V and 3 bases from J, with 17 bases between. CDR1 SGHRS and CDR2 YFSETQ come from the germline V gene. CDR3 length equals 15 residues. The CDR3 region is CASRPTTGTEETQYF. The CDR3 nucleotides read TGCGCCAGCAGACCTACTACCGGGACCGAAGAGACCCAGTACTTC.

This clonotype was picked up a small number of times. The V call is TRBV18, the J call TRBJ2-7; TRBD1 matches at 8 bases. Germline trimming cut 2 bases from V and 9 bases from J; bases unmatched to any gene: 15. The germline gives CDR1 KGHSH, CDR2 LQKENI. The CDR3 has 16 residues. In DNA form, the CDR3 reads TGTGCCAGCTCACCAAACGGAATGGACAGGGCCTCTCGGCAGTACTTC. Translation: CASSPNGMDRASRQYF.

This clonotype was seen a handful of times. This chain uses TRBV18 with TRBJ2-1, with 7 bases aligning to TRBD2. V was pared by 0 bases and J by 9 bases, with 8 bases of the junction left unmatched. Germline V gene lookup returns CDR1 KGHSH and CDR2 LQKENI. This CDR3 spans 15 amino acids. This CDR3 reads CASSPPGGSLGEQFF. As DNA, the CDR3 is TGTGCCAGCTCACCACCGGGCGGGAGTCTTGGTGAGCAGTTCTTC.

This clonotype was counted between two and nine times. The genes are TRBV6-6 and TRBJ2-1, with TRBD1 matching 9 bases. The germline V gene has CDR1 MNHNY and CDR2 SVGAGI (reference sequence). The junction had 3 bases not matched to a gene; V was cut back by 5 bases and J by 10 bases. CDR3 length: 12 amino acids. The CDR3 spells CASSRTGVEQFF. CDR3 in DNA: TGTGCCAGCAGTAGGACAGGGGTAGAGCAGTTCTTC.

The V call is TRBV11-2, the J call TRBJ1-2, with TRBD1 identical over 8 bases. Germline V CDR1 and CDR2: SGHAT, FQNNGV. Unmatched junction bases numbered 13, after V lost 5 bases and J lost 8 bases. CDR3 size: 15 residues. CDR3 loop: CASSHYSGGLEGYTF. The CDR3 nucleotides read TGTGCCAGCAGCCACTACTCAGGGGGCCTGGAAGGCTACACCTTC. Based on the CDR3 plus reference TRBV11-2 and TRBJ1-2, the full variable domain is EAGVAQSPRYKIIEKRQSVAFWCNPISGHATLYWYQQILGQGPKLLIQFQNNGVVDDSQLPKDRFSAERLKGVDSTLKIQPAKLEDSAVYLCASSHYSGGLEGYTFGSGTRLTVV.

The chain is built from TRBV4-1 and TRBJ2-1; the D call may be TRBD1 or TRBD2 (6 bases each). Trimming shortened V by 0 bases and J by 6 bases, and 15 bases separated the two germline ends. The CDR3 contains 16 residues. Germline V CDR1 and CDR2: MGHRA, YSYEKL. CDR3 sequence reads: CASSQEGKGGLNEQFF. The CDR3 region has the DNA TGCGCCAGCAGCCAAGAGGGAAAGGGGGGCCTCAATGAGCAGTTCTTC.

The chain uses TRBV7-2 and TRBJ2-5; TRBD2 might be the D (5 bases). Germline CDR1 and CDR2: SGHTA and FQGNSA. The CDR3 sequence is 15 residues long. Trimming removed 1 base from V and 4 bases from J, with 13 bases in between. In nucleotides, the CDR3 is TGTGCCAGCAGCTTAGGCGGTATTAGCGCAGAGACCCAGTACTTC. The encoded protein is CASSLGGISAETQYF.

This chain links TRBV19 with TRBJ2-7, with TRBD2 identical over 9 bases. The trim removed 2 bases at V and 3 bases at J, leaving 5 bases unmatched. Looked up from germline, CDR1 is LNHDA and CDR2 is SQIVND (reference sequence). The CDR3 runs to 15 residues. The DNA of the CDR3 is TGTGCCAGTAGTATATCTAGCGGGAAAATCTACGAGCAGTACTTC. Translated, it gives CASSISSGKIYEQYF.

A few counts support this clonotype. The V and J genes are TRBV7-6 and TRBJ2-1, with 10 bases lining up with TRBD2. The CDR3 totals 20 residues. Germline V gene data show CDR1 as SGHVS and CDR2 as FNYEAQ. The V and J ends lost 5 bases and 2 bases, in that order; junction bases with no gene match: 18. CDR3 loop: CASSTPGQQRAGGPYNEQFF. The CDR3 nucleotides are TGTGCCAGCAGCACCCCGGGACAACAACGAGCGGGAGGGCCCTACAATGAGCAGTTCTTC.

In this sample, this clonotype turned up many times. The V gene is TRBV6-2 or TRBV6-3, the J gene TRBJ2-1, with no clear D. Germline loops: CDR1 MNHEY, CDR2 SVGEGT. The length of the CDR3 is 15 residues. V lost 4 bases to trimming and J lost 4 bases, with 14 bases between them. DNA for the CDR3: TGTGCCAGCAGTTGGATCGGCTTGACATACAATGAGCAGTTCTTC. Translating it yields CASSWIGLTYNEQFF.

This clonotype has only a few counts. The chain couples TRBV6-2 or TRBV6-3 to TRBJ1-5, with D uncertain. Germline V gene lookup returns CDR1 MNHEY and CDR2 SVGEGT. There are 12 residues in the CDR3. Trimming pared 6 bases from V and 8 bases from J, leaving 11 bases between. The CDR3 loop reads CASSTDIKPQHF. CDR3 coding DNA: TGTGCCAGCAGCACAGACATCAAGCCCCAGCATTTT.

This clonotype was recorded a few times. The gene calls are TRBV4-2 and TRBJ2-3; maybe TRBD1 (6 bases). The germline V gene encodes CDR1 LGHNA and CDR2 YNFKEQ. This CDR3 region has 16 residues. Deletions cut 0 bases from V and 5 bases from J, with 15 bases between. The chain's CDR3 is CASSQDANRVRDTQYF. DNA of the CDR3: TGTGCCAGCAGCCAAGATGCCAACAGGGTGAGAGATACGCAGTATTTT.

This clonotype was found a few times. This rearrangement joins TRBV11-2 to TRBJ2-5; 14 nucleotides match TRBD2. V trimming: 0 bases; J trimming: 5 bases; junction bases outside the gene matches: 5. The CDR3 is 17 residues long. The germline V gene has CDR1 SGHAT and CDR2 FQNNGV. The CDR3 coding sequence is TGTGCCAGCAGCTTAGAACCGACTAGCGGGGGGGCGGAGACCCAGTACTTC. It specifies CASSLEPTSGGAETQYF. Supplemented by reference TRBV11-2 and TRBJ2-5, the full variable domain reads EAGVAQSPRYKIIEKRQSVAFWCNPISGHATLYWYQQILGQGPKLLIQFQNNGVVDDSQLPKDRFSAERLKGVDSTLKIQPAKLEDSAVYLCASSLEPTSGGAETQYFGPGTRLLVL.